The 29 T cell receptor beta chains below come from one sample, sequenced in a study of T cells after yellow fever vaccination. TCRdb passed the 5' RACE reads through MiXCR, listing each CDR3 protein once. The sample has over 120,000 distinct CDR3 sequences, about 6.2% seen once; the top ten hold 0.5% to 0.65%. The sample here was CD4+ T cells sorted from PBMCs, taken 10 days after the yellow fever booster vaccination. The source of these receptors is a man aged 25-45 years who received the YFV17D yellow fever vaccine.

This clonotype was detected many times. The gene calls are TRBV28 and TRBJ2-5; possibly TRBD1 or TRBD2 for D (6 bases each). Trimming stripped 6 bases from V and 7 bases from J, with 18 bases between. There are 14 residues in the CDR3. CDR1 and CDR2 (germline): MDHEN, SYDVKM. This CDR3 reads CASRVGGTRGTQYF. CDR3 DNA sequence: TGTGCCAGCAGAGTAGGGGGGACTCGAGGGACCCAGTACTTC.

This clonotype came up many times. This chain links TRBV3-1 with TRBJ2-1; no definite D call. V dropped 4 bases and J dropped 5 bases, with 12 bases sitting between them. The germline gives CDR1 LGHDT, CDR2 YNNKEL (reference sequence). The CDR3 covers 14 residues. As DNA, the CDR3 is TGTGCCAGCAGCCTAACCGGGCTAGACAATGAGCAGTTCTTC. Its protein product is CASSLTGLDNEQFF.

The CDR3 DNA follows: TGCAGTGCTAGAGATCCCAGGTTTTCGGATCATAACTCCAATGAGCAGTTCTTC. Residues: CSARDPRFSDHNSNEQFF. This chain links TRBV20-1 with TRBJ2-1; D unresolved. V was cut by 0 bases and J by 6 bases, with 24 bases left in between. The CDR3 contains 18 residues. Germline V gene lookup returns CDR1 DFQATT and CDR2 SNEGSKA (reference sequence).

This clonotype has a count of ten or more. The V and J genes are TRBV12-3 or TRBV12-4 and TRBJ2-3; no firm D call. CDR3 size: 15 residues. With 3 bases removed from V and 1 base from J, the gap between germline ends came to 11 bases. The CDR3 DNA reads as TGTGCCAGCAGTTTCCTAGTCGGTGGCACAGATACGCAGTATTTT. It yields the protein CASSFLVGGTDTQYF.

Ten or more counts support this clonotype. The V call is TRBV5-6, the J call TRBJ2-2; D is possibly TRBD2 (7 bases). The CDR3 covers 16 residues. Germline V gene lookup returns CDR1 SGHDT and CDR2 YYEEEE. Trimming stripped 1 base from V and 6 bases from J, with 16 bases between. CDR3 sequence (DNA): TGTGCCAGCAGCTTGTATGTCGGCGGGGGCCCCGGGGAGCTGTTTTTT. Residues: CASSLYVGGGPGELFF.

This clonotype appeared many times. The chain joins TRBV20-1 to TRBJ2-2; D remains ambiguous. The germline V gene has CDR1 DFQATT and CDR2 SNEGSKA (reference sequence). The CDR3 consists of 11 residues. The V and J ends lost 2 bases and 5 bases respectively, with 3 bases between them. The CDR3 coding sequence is TGCAGTGCTAGATCGACCGGGGAGCTGTTTTTT. It is translated as CSARSTGELFF.

The chain combines TRBV5-1 with TRBJ2-3; D gene uncertain. The V gene's germline CDR1 is SGHRS and CDR2 YFSETQ. The ends were cut back, 7 bases at V and 0 bases at J, with 12 bases in the middle. The CDR3 is made up of 14 amino acids. The CDR3 bases are TGCGCCAGCTTCGACGGTCCTAGCACAGATACGCAGTATTTT. It codes for CASFDGPSTDTQYF.

This clonotype has a count of ten or more. The chain combines TRBV5-1 with TRBJ2-1, with TRBD2 matching 7 bases. This CDR3 spans 14 amino acids. With V trimmed by 4 bases and J by 10 bases, 11 bases remained unmatched. CDR1 is SGHRS and CDR2 is YFSETQ in the germline V gene. The CDR3 nucleotides are TGCGCCAGCAGCCCTGGGACTACCGCCAGCGAGCAGTTCTTC. Translating it yields CASSPGTTASEQFF.

This clonotype showed up many times. The chain combines TRBV7-8 with TRBJ1-1; D unresolved. V was cut by 6 bases and J by 0 bases, with 11 bases left in between. Germline CDR1 is SGHVS and CDR2 is FQNEAQ. The CDR3 is made up of 14 amino acids. The CDR3 nucleotides are TGTGCCAGCAGATACCACAGCCTGAACACTGAAGCTTTCTTT. This encodes CASRYHSLNTEAFF.

This clonotype was recorded many times. Its ends do not fully match the called genes, so a read error is possible. The V gene is TRBV12-3 or TRBV12-4, the J gene TRBJ2-7, with D maybe TRBD1 (5 bases). The CDR3 extends over 13 amino acids. CDR3 bases: TGTGCCAGCAGCAATTTGGGGCCCTATGAGCAGTACTTC. This encodes CASSNLGPYEQYF.

Many counts were recorded for this clonotype. V and J are TRBV6-4 and TRBJ2-1; 10 positions match TRBD1. The germline CDR1 and CDR2 sequences are MRHNA and SNTAGT. CDR3 size: 15 residues. Losses at the gene ends were 4 bases for V and 14 bases for J; bases not matched to a gene: 14. The CDR3 DNA follows: TGTGCCAGCAGTGTTTTGCGTGGACAGGGGGGTATAAAGTTCTTC. Translating gives CASSVLRGQGGIKFF.

This chain links TRBV28 with TRBJ2-7; tentatively, D is TRBD2 (6 bases). Trimming took off 6 bases at V and 6 bases at J, with 15 bases between the two ends. CDR1 is MDHEN and CDR2 is SYDVKM in the germline V gene. The CDR3 has 13 amino acids. In DNA, the CDR3 is TGTGCCAGCAGCCCAACCCCTAGCGTCGAGCAGTACTTC. Its protein is CASSPTPSVEQYF.

This clonotype was counted between two and nine times. This chain links TRBV6-2 or TRBV6-3 with TRBJ2-5, with a weak D call TRBD2 (6 bases). CDR1 is MNHEY and CDR2 is SVGEGT in the germline V gene. The CDR3 has 15 amino acids. V was clipped by 4 bases and J by 5 bases, with 17 bases between them. The CDR3 sequence: CASSFSAGRMETQYF. The CDR3 nucleotides read TGTGCCAGCAGTTTCAGCGCGGGACGAATGGAGACCCAGTACTTC.

This clonotype showed up many times. V and J are TRBV5-1 and TRBJ2-1, with unresolved D. Germline V CDR1 and CDR2: SGHRS, YFSETQ. The CDR3 is 13 amino acids. V was cut by 0 bases and J by 8 bases, with 9 bases left in between. The CDR3 sequence is CASSLEVFYEQFF. DNA for the CDR3: TGCGCCAGCAGCTTGGAAGTTTTCTATGAGCAGTTCTTC.

This clonotype came up many times. The gene calls are TRBV7-2 and TRBJ1-5; D might be TRBD1 (6 bases). The germline V and J ends were trimmed by 2 bases and 7 bases, with 9 bases remaining between them. The CDR3 is 13 residues long. The V gene's germline CDR1 is SGHTA and CDR2 FQGNSA. For the CDR3, the DNA is TGTGCCAGCAGCTTATCTGGGGGCCAGCCCCAGCATTTT. As protein: CASSLSGGQPQHF.

This clonotype has a count of ten or more. The rearrangement joins TRBV4-2 to TRBJ2-2; D is ambiguous. The CDR3 is 12 amino acids. Germline CDR1 reads LGHNA; CDR2 reads YNFKEQ. Trimming shortened V by 1 base and J by 6 bases, and 3 bases separated the two germline ends. This CDR3 reads CASSQGPGELFF. CDR3 nucleotide sequence: TGTGCCAGCAGCCAAGGACCCGGGGAGCTGTTTTTT.

This clonotype was picked up many times. The V call is TRBV5-6, the J call TRBJ2-1, with 7 bases that match TRBD1. This CDR3 region has 16 residues. V was pared by 6 bases and J by 8 bases, with 17 bases of the junction left unmatched. Germline CDR1 SGHDT, CDR2 YYEEEE. CDR3 sequence: CASTPSRQGLLDEQFF. DNA for the CDR3: TGTGCCAGCACCCCTAGCCGACAGGGCCTATTGGATGAGCAGTTCTTC.

Many counts were recorded for this clonotype. The rearrangement uses TRBV12-3 or TRBV12-4 and TRBJ2-5; D gene unclear. This CDR3 has 14 residues. V dropped 4 bases and J dropped 4 bases, with 13 bases sitting between them. CDR3 coding DNA: TGTGCCAGCAGTTCCGTATCTCTCGGAGAGACCCAGTACTTC. Translation gives CASSSVSLGETQYF.

The chain is built from TRBV5-4 and TRBJ2-7, with 7 bases that match TRBD2. The CDR3 contains 14 residues. The V and J ends lost 4 bases and 3 bases, in that order; junction bases with no gene match: 7. The germline V gene has CDR1 SGHNT and CDR2 YYREEE (reference sequence). The CDR3 DNA sequence: TGTGCCAGCAGCCTCAACGGCGGGAGCTACGAGCAGTACTTC. This sequence encodes CASSLNGGSYEQYF.

This chain uses TRBV12-3 or TRBV12-4 with TRBJ2-6; D remains ambiguous. The CDR3 runs to 15 residues. Trimming took 0 bases from V and 3 from J, leaving 6 bases between them. The CDR3, as DNA: TGTGCCAGCAGTTTAGCGCGGATTGGGGCCAACGTCCTGACTTTC. Protein: CASSLARIGANVLTF.

The table lists this clonotype with many counts. This rearrangement joins TRBV7-9 to TRBJ2-1; the D gene is possibly TRBD2 (6 bases). Trimming took 2 bases from V and 4 from J, leaving 12 bases between them. This CDR3 comprises 15 residues. The germline CDR1 and CDR2 sequences are SEHNR and FQNEAQ (reference sequence). The CDR3: CASSLWAGTYNEQFF. CDR3 nucleotides: TGTGCCAGCAGCTTATGGGCAGGGACTTACAATGAGCAGTTCTTC.

This clonotype was counted only a few times. J is TRBJ1-2 and V is TRBV5-1; weak D call: TRBD1 (6 bases). CDR3 size: 15 residues. Trimming shortened V by 5 bases and J by 5 bases, and 19 bases separated the two germline ends. Per germline, CDR1 SGHRS and CDR2 YFSETQ. The CDR3 sequence is CASSTQGPSAYGYTF. As DNA, the CDR3 is TGCGCCAGCAGTACACAGGGCCCTTCAGCGTATGGCTACACCTTC.

This clonotype was detected ten times or more. This sequence joins TRBV29-1 and TRBJ1-2; no definite D call. CDR1 is SQVTM and CDR2 is ANQGSEA in the germline V gene. This CDR3 is 17 amino acids long. The V gene lost 2 bases and the J gene lost 0 bases, with 19 bases spanning the gap. Written as DNA, the CDR3 is TGCAGCGTTGAAACCCGGACCCAACCATCCTCTAACTATGGCTACACCTTC. Its protein product is CSVETRTQPSSNYGYTF.

This clonotype was seen at least ten times. The chain couples TRBV7-2 to TRBJ2-2; 7 positions agree with TRBD1. CDR3 size: 16 residues. The ends lost 5 bases at V and 0 bases at J; junction bases unmatched: 6. Per the germline V gene, CDR1 is SGHTA and CDR2 is FQGNSA. CDR3 sequence reads: CASSVGTAANTGELFF. The CDR3 DNA reads TGTGCCAGCAGCGTCGGGACAGCGGCGAACACCGGGGAGCTGTTTTTT.

As concerns this clonotype: Possible read error: a much larger clone is one base away. This chain connects TRBV28 to TRBJ2-2; D remains ambiguous. V dropped 6 bases and J dropped 1 base, with 12 bases sitting between them. Per the germline V gene, CDR1 is MDHEN and CDR2 is SYDVKM. The CDR3 has 15 amino acids. The DNA of the CDR3 is TGTGCCAGCAGCCACCGGGTCGAGAACACCGGGGAGCTGTTTTTT. Protein sequence: CASSHRVENTGELFF.

This clonotype was observed at least ten times. This chain connects TRBV7-2 to TRBJ2-5, with 7 bases aligning to TRBD2. Per the germline V gene, CDR1 is SGHTA and CDR2 is FQGNSA. This CDR3 is 12 amino acids long. The J segment lost 3 bases and the V segment lost 7 bases, leaving 2 bases of the junction unmatched. CDR3 nucleotide sequence: TGTGCCAGCAAGGCGGGAGAAGAGACCCAGTACTTC. The encoded protein is CASKAGEETQYF.

This clonotype was observed a few times. The V and J genes are TRBV6-1 and TRBJ2-5; TRBD1 agrees at 7 bases. The CDR3 is 15 amino acids. Per the germline V gene, CDR1 is MNHNS and CDR2 is SASEGT. Trimming at V came to 6 bases and at J to 1 base, leaving 8 bases not matched to a gene. The CDR3, as DNA: TGTGCCAGCAGGCCCCCGACAGGGTCCCAAGAGACCCAGTACTTC. Protein: CASRPPTGSQETQYF.

This clonotype was observed many times. J is TRBJ2-5 and V is TRBV2, with 10 bases aligning to TRBD2. Germline CDR1 is SNHLY and CDR2 is FYNNEI. This CDR3 is 16 amino acids long. J was trimmed by 2 bases and V by 2 bases; bases with no gene match: 5. CDR3 nucleotide sequence: TGTGCCAGCAGTGAAATGGCGACTAGCGGGCAAGAGACCCAGTACTTC. Translation: CASSEMATSGQETQYF.

The table lists this clonotype with many counts. The chain is built from TRBV7-6 and TRBJ2-3, with D perhaps TRBD1 or TRBD2 (5 bases each). V was trimmed by 0 bases and J by 6 bases, leaving 10 bases between them. The germline V gene encodes CDR1 SGHVS and CDR2 FNYEAQ. This CDR3 has 14 residues. The DNA of the CDR3 is TGTGCCAGCAGCTTAGCGCTTTGGGGGGATACGCAGTATTTT. As protein: CASSLALWGDTQYF.